This T cell receptor beta chain was captured in a study of cytomegalovirus exposure and HLA in healthy donors. Study-level results: In a later analysis, DRB1 alleles had the most associated TCRs; HLA-C alleles the fewest. In a later analysis, V- and J-gene trimming of beta chains associated with a DCLRE1C missense variant, replicated independently. Roughly uniform sequencing depth across donors was assumed, possibly incorrectly. The records held CMV serostatus as the only immune exposure information.

Of note for this clone: Antigen unknown.

Both 60 Vbeta primers and 13 Jbeta primers went into the PCR. Measured with immunoSEQ multiplex PCR; TCRdb has only the in-frame clones, and not every one. The repertoire consists of some 180,000 clones, with around four fifths occurring once and the leading ten covering roughly 3.6%. Trimming cost V 2 bases and J 0 bases, with 6 bases left between them. The CDR3 runs 14 residues. Per germline, CDR1 SGHTA and CDR2 FQGNSA. The TCR sequence derives from a woman in her sixties in good health and CMV-seropositive. The sample taken for sequencing was PBMCs. The rearrangement links TRBV7-2 to TRBJ2-3; D remains ambiguous. The CDR3 DNA reads as TGTGCCAGCAGCTTATTTTCTAGCACAGATACGCAGTATTTT. Protein sequence: CASSLFSSTDTQYF. The variable domain in full, completed from reference TRBV7-2 and TRBJ2-3, reads GAGVSQSPSNKVTEKGKDVELRCDPISGHTALYWYRQSLGQGLEFLIYFQGNSAPDKSGLPSDRFSAERTGGSVSTLTIQRTQQEDSAVYLCASSLFSSTDTQYFGPGTRLTVL.